A single sample is the source of the 18 T cell receptor beta chains below, sequenced in a study of blood T cell repertoires in COVID-19. Repertoires were generated with immunoSEQ multiplex PCR, while TCRdb's copy carries only in-frame clones and drops some. This sample has tens of thousands of clones; about 91% occur once, and the top ten carry less than 9%. Material: peripheral blood. Every receptor here comes from a man aged 40-49 years with COVID-19, enrolled during active disease.

The V gene is TRBV5-1, the J gene TRBJ2-2; perhaps TRBD1 as D (6 bases). V lost 4 bases and J 0 bases, leaving 16 bases between the germline ends. Germline CDR1 and CDR2: SGHRS and YFSETQ. CDR3 length equals 17 residues. CDR3: CASSPRGGGSNTGELFF. The CDR3 DNA follows: TGCGCCAGCAGCCCCAGGGGCGGCGGATCGAACACCGGGGAGCTGTTTTTT.

The gene calls are TRBV6-5 and TRBJ2-7; 9 bases line up with TRBD2. The CDR3 is made up of 11 amino acids. After removal of 11 bases from V and 3 bases from J, the junction contained 2 bases not matched to a gene. Germline CDR1 is MNHEY and CDR2 is SVGAGI. This CDR3 is CACGGGYEQYF. The DNA of the CDR3 is TGTGCCTGCGGGGGGGGCTACGAGCAGTACTTC.

The V and J genes are TRBV29-1 and TRBJ2-5; TRBD1 matches 11 bases. V gave up 7 bases and J gave up 1 base; unmatched junction bases: 11. CDR3 length: 16 amino acids. The germline gives CDR1 SQVTM, CDR2 ANQGSEA. The CDR3 reads CSASRTGGAGQETQYF. The CDR3 bases are TGCAGCGCAAGCAGGACAGGGGGCGCCGGCCAAGAGACCCAGTACTTC.

This chain joins TRBV6-6 and TRBJ1-6; no clear D gene. The V and J ends lost 5 bases and 5 bases respectively, with 13 bases between them. CDR3 length: 15 amino acids. In germline, CDR1 is MNHNY, CDR2 SVGAGI (reference sequence). The CDR3 spells CASSTAPDNNSPLHF. The CDR3 DNA sequence: TGTGCCAGCAGTACCGCCCCAGATAATAATTCACCCCTCCACTTT.

The J gene is TRBJ1-2, the V gene TRBV5-4, with TRBD1 matching 8 bases. This CDR3 spans 13 amino acids. Germline loops: CDR1 SGHNT, CDR2 YYREEE (reference sequence). Germline trimming cut 4 bases from V and 8 bases from J; bases unmatched to any gene: 7. This CDR3 is CASSAQGAWGYTF. CDR3 nucleotides: TGTGCCAGCAGCGCGCAGGGGGCGTGGGGCTACACCTTC.

This chain uses TRBV7-2 with TRBJ1-1; possibly TRBD1 for D (6 bases). V was shortened by 1 base and J by 10 bases, with 10 bases between the two germline ends. CDR1 and CDR2 (germline): SGHTA, FQGNSA. CDR3 size: 12 residues. As DNA, the CDR3 is TGTGCCAGCAGCTTAGAATTGGGGGCAGCTTTCTTT. Amino acids: CASSLELGAAFF.

This clone has just a few counts. The V gene is TRBV5-1, the J gene TRBJ2-4; TRBD2 is a possible D gene (5 bases). The germline CDR1 and CDR2 sequences are SGHRS and YFSETQ. V lost 4 bases, J lost 7 bases, and 15 bases lay in between. The CDR3 is 14 amino acids. CDR3 sequence: CASSPITPGNIQYF. DNA of the CDR3: TGCGCCAGCAGCCCCATCACCCCGGGGAACATTCAGTACTTC.

The chain joins TRBV7-2 to TRBJ1-1; unclear D gene. V lost 2 bases and J lost 0, with 4 bases in between. Germline values: CDR1 SGHTA, CDR2 FQGNSA. This CDR3 has 13 residues. The CDR3 loop is CASSLFMNTEAFF. The CDR3 DNA reads as TGTGCCAGCAGCTTATTTATGAACACTGAAGCTTTCTTT.

The V and J genes are TRBV2 and TRBJ2-3, with D tentatively TRBD1 (5 bases). CDR1 is SNHLY and CDR2 is FYNNEI in the germline V gene. The V and J ends lost 3 bases and 0 bases respectively, with 13 bases between them. The CDR3 spans 16 residues. The CDR3 region has the DNA TGTGCCAGCAGTGAGATAGGGGAACCAAGCACAGATACGCAGTATTTT. Amino acid sequence: CASSEIGEPSTDTQYF.

The J gene is TRBJ2-3, the V gene TRBV5-6; 12 bases agree with TRBD2. Germline V gene lookup returns CDR1 SGHDT and CDR2 YYEEEE. The ends lost 5 bases at V and 3 bases at J; junction bases unmatched: 4. The length of the CDR3 is 15 residues. In DNA, the CDR3 is TGTGCCAGCAGATCTAGCGGGGGGGTGACAGATACGCAGTATTTT. Its protein product is CASRSSGGVTDTQYF.

The chain joins TRBV28 to TRBJ1-5; a possible D gene is TRBD1 (5 bases). Germline V gene data show CDR1 as MDHEN and CDR2 as SYDVKM. This CDR3 region has 13 residues. The V end lost 8 bases, the J end lost 4 bases, and 12 bases lay between the germline ends. The chain's CDR3 is CASEWGLNQPQHF. DNA for the CDR3: TGTGCCAGCGAGTGGGGACTTAATCAGCCCCAGCATTTT.

This sequence joins TRBV19 and TRBJ2-4; unclear D gene. Germline-derived CDR1 and CDR2 are LNHDA and SQIVND (reference sequence). V dropped 6 bases and J dropped 6 bases, with 9 bases sitting between them. This CDR3 has 12 amino acids. CDR3 coding DNA: TGTGCCAGTAGCACCCAGGCAAACATTCAGTACTTC. Amino acid sequence: CASSTQANIQYF.

The chain uses TRBV11-2 and TRBJ2-3, with a weak D call TRBD2 (7 bases). The length of the CDR3 is 16 residues. Trimming cost V 1 base and J 2 bases, with 13 bases left between them. CDR1 SGHAT and CDR2 FQNNGV come from the germline V gene. The CDR3 protein is CASSLGLGGPTDTQYF. The CDR3 bases are TGTGCCAGCAGCTTAGGCTTGGGGGGGCCCACAGATACGCAGTATTTT.

CDR3 region: CASRPRTSGGAGLVTDTQYF. In DNA, the CDR3 is TGTGCCAGCAGACCCCGCACTAGCGGGGGGGCCGGCCTGGTCACAGATACGCAGTATTTT. The chain couples TRBV28 to TRBJ2-3; the match to TRBD2 covers 13 bases. The length of the CDR3 is 20 residues. Trimming took 6 bases from V and 2 from J; bases not matched to a gene: 17. Looked up from germline, CDR1 is MDHEN and CDR2 is SYDVKM.

This sequence joins TRBV27 and TRBJ1-5, with 11 bases that match TRBD1. The trim removed 5 bases at V and 3 bases at J, leaving 9 bases unmatched. CDR3 size: 17 residues. The germline V gene has CDR1 MNHEY and CDR2 SMNVEV (reference sequence). CDR3 DNA: TGTGCCAGCAGTGCATCCGGGACAGGGGGGGTCAATCAGCCCCAGCATTTT. Translation gives CASSASGTGGVNQPQHF.

V and J are TRBV19 and TRBJ1-2; a possible D gene is TRBD1 (6 bases). Germline-derived CDR1 and CDR2 are LNHDA and SQIVND (reference sequence). Trimming pared 11 bases from V and 2 bases from J, leaving 15 bases between. CDR3 length equals 13 residues. CDR3 sequence reads: CAARGGFNYGYTF. DNA of the CDR3: TGTGCCGCCCGCGGGGGCTTCAACTATGGCTACACCTTC.

In this sample, this clone turned up once. The chain carries TRBV2 and TRBJ2-4; 9 bases fit TRBD1. The ends lost 7 bases at V and 2 bases at J; junction bases unmatched: 9. This CDR3 contains 16 residues. The germline V gene encodes CDR1 SNHLY and CDR2 FYNNEI. The CDR3 protein is CASIPTQGATKNIQYF. In DNA, the CDR3 is TGTGCCAGCATTCCGACACAGGGGGCGACCAAAAACATTCAGTACTTC.

A single count supports this clone. Here the CDR3 reads CSGGGANTEAFF. DNA of the CDR3: TGCAGCGGGGGCGGGGCGAACACTGAAGCTTTCTTT. The chain has TRBV29-1 and TRBJ1-1, with D perhaps TRBD1 (5 bases). Germline assignment: CDR1 SQVTM and CDR2 ANQGSEA. The CDR3 is 12 amino acids. V was trimmed by 7 bases and J by 1 base, leaving 10 bases between them.